The clone carrying this TCR beta chain was observed many times. The data stem from a study of kidney transplant recipient with SARS-CoV-2 infection. Germline V gene data show CDR1 as LGHDT and CDR2 as YNNKEL (reference sequence). V was pared by 5 bases and J by 5 bases, with 24 bases between. This CDR3 is built from 18 residues. Via MiXCR, TCRdb re-called the reads, giving one row per CDR3 protein. This sample has about 250,000 distinct CDR3 sequences, with 25% to 35% found just once. The input for sequencing was a blood sample, taken at baseline and between days 110 and 120 from a kidney transplant recipient. V gene TRBV3-1 combines with J gene TRBJ2-2; D is unclear. This TCR derives from a male patient aged 25 to 39 who had COVID-19 and was a kidney transplant recipient. Some T cells may have originated in the graft donor. CDR3 in DNA: TGTGCCAGCAGCGACCTATGTCCCATTTCAGGCTTGACCGGGGAGCTGTTTTTT. Its translation is CASSDLCPISGLTGELFF.